The T cell receptor beta chain under discussion was sequenced for a study of blood T cells in healthy people across ages. Investigators took roughly 10 milliliters of peripheral blood from every donor. Combining a sample-barcoded 5' primer with a J-beta primer mix, a second PCR ran for roughly 7 to 11 cycles. TCRdb recomputed calls from the 5' RACE reads with MiXCR, one row per CDR3 protein. This table holds 1.6 million or so distinct CDR3 sequences, about 35% found once. With regard to this clonotype: The junction and the germline gene differ at one end; a read error may be behind it.

Per the germline V gene, CDR1 is KGHSH and CDR2 is LQKENI. The CDR3 is 16 amino acids. The material sequenced was blood. The genes are TRBV18 and TRBJ2-3; D is perhaps TRBD2 (6 bases). This clonotype was sampled from a woman under 40 in good health. The CDR3 loop reads CVSSPFRDFGADTQYF. CDR3 sequence (DNA): TGTGTCAGCTCACCATTCCGGGACTTCGGGGCAGATACGCAGTATTTT.